This record covers a single T cell receptor (beta chain). V shed 6 bases and J shed 6 bases, with 17 bases lying between them. CDR1 and CDR2 from the germline V gene are MDHEN and SYDVKM. The CDR3 sequence is 14 residues long. This specimen comes from a study of blood T cell repertoires in COVID-19. Per the study methods: Reference gene primer amplification gave estimated nucleated cell counts. The protocol was immunoSEQ multiplex PCR, while the TCRdb copy is restricted to in-frame clones and leaves out a portion. The DNA gave D and trimming, while V, J and clone size come from that table. The sample has about 260,000 clones; more than 85% are singletons. Patients at the Seattle site were enrolled during active infection and followed longitudinally.

The genes are TRBV28 and TRBJ1-1; no definite D call. The receptor's source is a person aged 18 to 35 with COVID-19, enrolled during active disease. The sequenced sample was peripheral blood. The CDR3 loop is CASSYPATEAEAFF. The CDR3 DNA reads as TGTGCCAGCAGCTACCCCGCAACCGAGGCTGAAGCTTTCTTT.